Listed below are T cell receptor beta chains from one sample, sequenced in a study of blood T cell repertoires in COVID-19. Repertoires were generated with immunoSEQ multiplex PCR, while TCRdb's copy carries only in-frame clones and drops some. Counted here are 53,000 or so clones, less than 85% occurring once; the ten biggest clones make up approximately 19%. The sample was peripheral blood. These receptors all come from a man in his 70s with active COVID-19. Both conserved end residues are part of each CDR3. A D gene is named only where the DNA matches it firmly. A row's size may be missing; if present it is once, few, many or a size class.

CDR3nt	CDR3aa	abundance	j_gene	v_gene	d_gene
TGCAGCGCTAACAGGGGCGCAAACACTGAAGCTTTCTTT	CSANRGANTEAFF	-	TRBJ1-1	TRBV29-1	TRBD1
TGTGCCAGCAGTCAACAGGGGCCATTCTATGGCTACACCTTC	CASSQQGPFYGYTF	-	TRBJ1-2	TRBV27	TRBD1
TGTGCCAGCAGCCTGGGGCCAGGGGGCATTAAGACCGGGGAGCTGTTTTTT	CASSLGPGGIKTGELFF	-	TRBJ2-2	TRBV5-4	TRBD1
TGTGCCAGCACTCCCCTCAGCGGGGATTCACCCCTCCACTTT	CASTPLSGDSPLHF	-	TRBJ1-6	TRBV28	-
TGTGCCAGCAGCCGAGATATTAGCGGCGAGCAGTACTTC	CASSRDISGEQYF	-	TRBJ2-7	TRBV4-2	-
TGTGCCAGCCGTAGTCAGGGGGCTCGCACCGGGGAGCTGTTTTTT	CASRSQGARTGELFF	-	TRBJ2-2	TRBV21-1	-
TGTGCCAGCAGTGGTAGACGGCGGGGCTCTGGGGCCAACGTCCTGACTTTC	CASSGRRRGSGANVLTF	-	TRBJ2-6	TRBV2	-
TGTGCCTGGAGCCCTGGGGACAGCTATGGCTACACCTTC	CAWSPGDSYGYTF	-	TRBJ1-2	TRBV30	TRBD1
TGTGCCAGCAGCTCCAGACTAGCGGGGGGAATCTACGAGCAGTACTTC	CASSSRLAGGIYEQYF	-	TRBJ2-7	TRBV2	TRBD2
TGTGCCAGCAGCTTAGTGAGAGAGCGGGAGCAGACAGATACGCAGTATTTT	CASSLVREREQTDTQYF	once	TRBJ2-3	TRBV7-9	TRBD2
TGTGCCAGCACCTCTTATCCGACAGGGGGGCAAGAGACCCAGTACTTC	CASTSYPTGGQETQYF	-	TRBJ2-5	TRBV7-2	TRBD1